The T cell receptor beta chain described here comes from a study of beta chain features in type 1 diabetes. Study-wide results and caveats: Although PCR might favor shorter templates, it would do so equally in patients and controls. The naive, central memory and Treg TCRB repertoires of patients appeared to be more similar to one another than those of healthy donors.

The CDR3 is 13 residues long. V was pared by 7 bases and J by 5 bases, with 14 bases between. CDR1 is SGHTA and CDR2 is FQGNSA in the germline V gene. The whole isolated RNA underwent reverse transcription, so sequencing captured expressed TCRB transcripts. The protocol was immunoSEQ multiplex PCR, while the TCRdb copy is restricted to in-frame clones and leaves out a portion. Among hundreds of thousands of clones listed, 11% were seen once. Remarks on this clone: Its antigen is not identified.

Specimen: naive CD4+ T cells from blood. The receptor comes from a woman aged 18-29 years in good health. The chain joins TRBV7-2 to TRBJ2-5, with D possibly TRBD2 on 5 matching bases. The CDR3 spells CASTSGFSETQYF. The CDR3, as DNA: TGTGCCAGCACTTCGGGGTTCTCGGAGACCCAGTACTTC.